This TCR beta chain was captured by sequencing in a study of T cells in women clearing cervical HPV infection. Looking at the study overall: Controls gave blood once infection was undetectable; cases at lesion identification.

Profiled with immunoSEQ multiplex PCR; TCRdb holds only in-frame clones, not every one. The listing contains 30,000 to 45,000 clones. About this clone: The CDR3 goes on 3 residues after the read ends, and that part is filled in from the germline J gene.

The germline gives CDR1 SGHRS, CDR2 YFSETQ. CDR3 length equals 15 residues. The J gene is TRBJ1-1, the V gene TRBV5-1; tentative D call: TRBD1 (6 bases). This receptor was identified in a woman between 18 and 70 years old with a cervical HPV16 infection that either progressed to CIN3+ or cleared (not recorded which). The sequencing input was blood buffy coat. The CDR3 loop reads CASSLLAGADNEAFF. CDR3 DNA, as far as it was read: TGCGCCAGCAGCTTACTAGCGGGGGCCGACAATGAG.